The rows below give T cell receptor beta chains drawn from one sample of a study of T cell responses to AZD1222 COVID-19 vaccine. The protocol was immunoSEQ multiplex PCR, while the TCRdb copy is restricted to in-frame clones and leaves out a portion. The sample has some 120,000 clones, 87% seen once; the top ten hold around 10%. Specimen: peripheral blood, collected on day 0 of AZD1222 vaccination. Every receptor here comes from an adult in good health. Both conserved end residues are part of each CDR3. The D gene is left open where the match is weak. The size of a clone is reported for some rows only, either as once, few or many, or as a class for expanded clones.

V gene: TRBV7-2
CDR3 length: 16
clone size: NA
J gene: TRBJ2-7
D gene: TRBD2
CDR3 protein: CASSLTVGGGPIEQYF
CDR3 DNA: TGTGCCAGCAGCTTAACCGTCGGGGGAGGGCCGATCGAGCAGTACTTC

V gene: TRBV19
CDR3 length: 12
clone size: NA
J gene: TRBJ1-6
D gene: NA
CDR3 protein: CASAADSKVLHF
CDR3 DNA: TGTGCCAGTGCTGCGGACAGCAAAGTGCTCCACTTT

V gene: TRBV9
CDR3 length: 15
clone size: NA
J gene: TRBJ1-1
D gene: NA
CDR3 protein: CASSAYTGIGTEAFF
CDR3 DNA: TGTGCCAGCAGCGCTTATACAGGGATAGGCACTGAAGCTTTCTTT

V gene: TRBV6-2/TRBV6-3
CDR3 length: 14
clone size: NA
J gene: TRBJ2-1
D gene: TRBD2
CDR3 protein: CASSYAGLANEQFF
CDR3 DNA: TGTGCCAGCAGTTACGCGGGACTAGCGAATGAGCAGTTCTTC

V gene: TRBV11-2
CDR3 length: 13
clone size: NA
J gene: TRBJ1-1
D gene: TRBD1
CDR3 protein: CASSPDRGTEAFF
CDR3 DNA: TGTGCCAGCAGCCCGGACAGGGGGACTGAAGCTTTCTTT

V gene: TRBV12-3/TRBV12-4
CDR3 length: 12
clone size: few
J gene: TRBJ2-2
D gene: NA
CDR3 protein: CASGQNTGELFF
CDR3 DNA: TGTGCCAGCGGACAGAACACCGGGGAGCTGTTTTTT

V gene: TRBV20-1
CDR3 length: 16
clone size: few
J gene: TRBJ2-1
D gene: TRBD2
CDR3 protein: CSASPSLAGVHNEQFF
CDR3 DNA: TGCAGTGCTAGTCCCTCGCTAGCGGGAGTCCACAATGAGCAGTTCTTC

V gene: TRBV28
CDR3 length: 16
clone size: NA
J gene: TRBJ2-2
D gene: TRBD2
CDR3 protein: CASSTPRTSGTGELFF
CDR3 DNA: TGTGCCAGCAGTACCCCCCGGACTAGCGGAACCGGGGAGCTGTTTTTT

V gene: TRBV19
CDR3 length: 14
clone size: NA
J gene: TRBJ1-5
D gene: TRBD1
CDR3 protein: CASTRDRANQPQHF
CDR3 DNA: TGTGCCAGTACCCGGGACAGGGCTAATCAGCCCCAGCATTTT

V gene: TRBV3-1/TRBV3-2
CDR3 length: 12
clone size: NA
J gene: TRBJ2-1
D gene: NA
CDR3 protein: CASSQLRNEQFF
CDR3 DNA: TGTGCCAGCAGCCAATTGAGGAATGAGCAGTTCTTC

V gene: TRBV5-5
CDR3 length: 14
clone size: NA
J gene: TRBJ2-5
D gene: NA
CDR3 protein: CASSFGGLGETQYF
CDR3 DNA: TGTGCCAGCAGCTTTGGAGGGCTGGGGGAGACCCAGTACTTC

V gene: TRBV6-5
CDR3 length: 12
clone size: NA
J gene: TRBJ1-1
D gene: NA
CDR3 protein: CASSQGPGGAFF
CDR3 DNA: TGTGCCAGCAGCCAGGGCCCGGGCGGTGCTTTCTTT

V gene: TRBV18
CDR3 length: 16
clone size: once
J gene: TRBJ1-2
D gene: NA
CDR3 protein: CASSPSLSGVNYGYTF
CDR3 DNA: TGTGCCAGCTCACCCTCGTTATCGGGGGTTAACTATGGCTACACCTTC

V gene: TRBV7-9
CDR3 length: 17
clone size: NA
J gene: TRBJ2-4
D gene: NA
CDR3 protein: CASSVDTGWVGKNIQYF
CDR3 DNA: TGTGCCAGCAGCGTTGACACCGGTTGGGTTGGCAAAAACATTCAGTACTTC

V gene: TRBV19
CDR3 length: 16
clone size: NA
J gene: TRBJ1-5
D gene: TRBD1
CDR3 protein: CASRSLRDRAAQPQHF
CDR3 DNA: TGTGCCAGTAGATCACTCCGGGACAGGGCCGCTCAGCCCCAGCATTTT

V gene: TRBV19
CDR3 length: 15
clone size: NA
J gene: TRBJ2-5
D gene: NA
CDR3 protein: CASSMKEGPWETQYF
CDR3 DNA: TGTGCCAGTAGTATGAAGGAGGGGCCTTGGGAGACCCAGTACTTC

V gene: TRBV28
CDR3 length: 14
clone size: NA
J gene: TRBJ2-1
D gene: TRBD2
CDR3 protein: CASTLLAGANEQFF
CDR3 DNA: TGTGCCAGCACTTTACTAGCGGGGGCAAATGAGCAGTTCTTC

V gene: TRBV30
CDR3 length: 10
clone size: NA
J gene: TRBJ1-1
D gene: NA
CDR3 protein: CASVRTEAFF
CDR3 DNA: TGTGCCTCAGTTCGCACTGAAGCTTTCTTT

V gene: TRBV5-4
CDR3 length: 14
clone size: NA
J gene: TRBJ1-6
D gene: NA
CDR3 protein: CASSLRGYNSPLHF
CDR3 DNA: TGTGCCAGCAGCTTGAGGGGGTATAATTCACCCCTCCACTTT

V gene: TRBV6-5
CDR3 length: 15
clone size: few
J gene: TRBJ1-2
D gene: TRBD1
CDR3 protein: CASSHQGGAHLGYTF
CDR3 DNA: TGTGCCAGCAGTCACCAGGGGGGGGCACATCTTGGCTACACCTTC

V gene: TRBV18
CDR3 length: 15
clone size: NA
J gene: TRBJ2-5
D gene: TRBD2
CDR3 protein: CASSPSQREGETQYF
CDR3 DNA: TGTGCCAGCTCACCGTCACAGCGGGAGGGAGAGACCCAGTACTTC